Below, one TCR beta chain is given with its context. The data are from a study of OX40 agonist ivuxolimab in advanced cancers. The wider study: Allowance was made for prior anti-PD-1, anti-PD-L1 or anti-CTLA-4 therapy, and approximately 40% had some. Three patients, one with hepatocellular carcinoma and two with cutaneous melanoma, responded partially.

The germline CDR1 and CDR2 sequences are SGHRS and YFSETQ. V lost 0 bases, J lost 0 bases, and 10 bases lay in between. There are 15 residues in the CDR3. Sequencing was performed with immunoSEQ multiplex PCR; in TCRdb, only in-frame clones are kept and a portion is missing. Of about 79,000 clones listed, roughly 94% are singletons. The V call is TRBV5-1, the J call TRBJ2-7, with D unresolved. The source of this sequence is an adult with an advanced solid tumor such as melanoma, head and neck, liver or kidney cancer. The sample here was CD4+ or CD8+ T cells sorted from blood, taken in a trial of the OX40 agonist ivuxolimab. CDR3 DNA sequence: TGCGCCAGCAGCTTGGCGATTCCGACCTCCTACGAGCAGTACTTC. Amino acids: CASSLAIPTSYEQYF.